This T cell receptor beta chain was profiled in a study of shared clonotypes between healthy human individuals. Data came from immunoSEQ multiplex PCR; TCRdb stores just in-frame clones and leaves some out. The sample includes 2 million to 2.5 million clones, roughly 95% of them seen just once. Germline CDR1 is KGHSH and CDR2 is LQKENI. Trimming took off 3 bases at V and 0 bases at J, with 15 bases between the two ends. This CDR3 region has 17 residues. The sequenced sample was naive CD4+ T cells sorted from blood. Subset in this sample: CD45RA+ positively selected. This TCR came from a man younger than 35 in good health. The rearrangement links TRBV18 to TRBJ1-3; D is possibly TRBD1 (6 bases). The CDR3 nucleotides are TGTGCCAGCTCACCTAGGGACAAGATGAGCTCTGGAAACACCATATATTTT. Its protein product is CASSPRDKMSSGNTIYF.